These 24 T cell receptor beta chains originate from one sample sequenced in a study of OX40 agonist ivuxolimab in advanced cancers. This table comes from immunoSEQ multiplex PCR, and its TCRdb copy is limited to in-frame clones, with some not included. The sample has about 83,000 clones, 85% to 90% seen once. Sample: CD4+ or CD8+ T cells sorted from blood, taken in a trial of the OX40 agonist ivuxolimab. The origin of the receptors is an adult with an advanced solid tumor such as melanoma, head and neck, liver or kidney cancer.

This clone has more than one count but fewer than ten. The chain employs TRBV30 and TRBJ1-2; D uncertain. Per the germline V gene, CDR1 is GTSNPN and CDR2 is SVGIG (reference sequence). The CDR3 contains 12 residues. V gave up 4 bases and J gave up 3 bases, with 9 bases separating them. Written as DNA, the CDR3 is TGTGCCTGGAAGGGATTAGACTATGGCTACACCTTC. Its protein is CAWKGLDYGYTF.

The chain carries TRBV7-9 and TRBJ2-7; 7 bases line up with TRBD2. V dropped 2 bases and J dropped 3; count of bases not matched to a gene: 4. The CDR3 contains 14 residues. CDR1 SEHNR and CDR2 FQNEAQ come from the germline V gene (reference sequence). CDR3 amino acids: CASSLSGTGYEQYF. The CDR3 nucleotides read TGTGCCAGCAGCTTAAGCGGGACCGGCTACGAGCAGTACTTC.

CDR3 amino acids: CASSARQASPLHF. Written as DNA, the CDR3 is TGTGCCAGCAGCGCCCGACAGGCCTCACCCCTCCACTTT. The chain recombines TRBV6-5 with TRBJ1-6; TRBD1 might be the D (6 bases). The germline V gene has CDR1 MNHEY and CDR2 SVGAGI. V shed 6 bases and J shed 10 bases, with 13 bases lying between them. This CDR3 is built from 13 residues.

V and J are TRBV6-1 and TRBJ1-5, with D possibly being TRBD1 (5 bases). Germline V gene sequence: CDR1 MNHNS, CDR2 SASEGT. CDR3 length: 14 amino acids. The ends were cut back, 6 bases at V and 8 bases at J, with 17 bases in the middle. CDR3 in DNA: TGTGCCAGCAGACCCGCTGCGGGAGGGGAGCCCCAGCATTTT. It translates to CASRPAAGGEPQHF.

V and J are TRBV4-1 and TRBJ2-1, with TRBD1 matching 9 bases. The J segment lost 3 bases and the V segment lost 0 bases, leaving 6 bases of the junction unmatched. The CDR3 sequence is 17 residues long. In germline, CDR1 is MGHRA, CDR2 YSYEKL. For the CDR3, the DNA is TGCGCCAGCAGCCAAGAACCCGGGACAGGGAACTACAATGAGCAGTTCTTC. This gives the protein CASSQEPGTGNYNEQFF.

The chain has TRBV4-1 and TRBJ1-2; 12 bases match TRBD1. Germline V gene sequence: CDR1 MGHRA, CDR2 YSYEKL. The CDR3 runs to 18 residues. Trimming cost V 4 bases and J 4 bases; bases outside gene matches: 13. CDR3 loop: CASSPSTGTGGIGYGYTF. DNA for the CDR3: TGCGCCAGCAGCCCCTCCACAGGGACAGGGGGCATCGGCTATGGCTACACCTTC.

This clone was counted a single time. The chain uses TRBV7-2 and TRBJ1-3; D remains unclear. Germline V CDR1 and CDR2: SGHTA, FQGNSA. This CDR3 is built from 15 residues. The ends were cut back, 5 bases at V and 4 bases at J, with 15 bases in the middle. The CDR3: CASSPGFGRGNTIYF. CDR3 DNA: TGTGCCAGCAGCCCCGGCTTTGGAAGGGGAAACACCATATATTTT.

This rearrangement joins TRBV19 to TRBJ1-5; D possibly corresponds to TRBD1 (6 bases). Trimming pared 1 base from V and 0 bases from J, leaving 13 bases between. The CDR3 sequence is 17 residues long. CDR1 is LNHDA and CDR2 is SQIVND in the germline V gene (reference sequence). The CDR3 nucleotides are TGTGCCAGTAGTATAGCCCATGGACAGACTAGCAATCAGCCCCAGCATTTT. Protein product: CASSIAHGQTSNQPQHF.

This clone was picked up one time. The chain carries TRBV6-1 and TRBJ2-7; D remains ambiguous. The germline V gene encodes CDR1 MNHNS and CDR2 SASEGT. This CDR3 comprises 15 residues. Trimming removed 6 bases at V and 2 bases at J, with 17 bases between. The CDR3 here is CASSPMASNPYEQYF. The CDR3, as DNA: TGTGCCAGCAGCCCGATGGCCAGTAATCCCTACGAGCAGTACTTC.

The gene calls are TRBV7-3 and TRBJ2-1; D not certain. Germline V lookup: CDR1 SGHTA, CDR2 FQGTGA. This CDR3 has 15 residues. Trimming took off 1 base at V and 0 bases at J, with 7 bases between the two ends. CDR3 sequence: CASSLIPSSYNEQFF. CDR3 DNA: TGTGCCAGCAGCTTAATCCCCAGCTCCTACAATGAGCAGTTCTTC.

The chain uses TRBV2 and TRBJ1-1; D remains ambiguous. This CDR3 contains 14 residues. The V end was cut by 0 bases, the J end by 1 base, with 6 bases between. The germline gives CDR1 SNHLY, CDR2 FYNNEI. The CDR3 sequence: CASSEARENTEAFF. CDR3 in DNA: TGTGCCAGCAGTGAAGCGCGGGAGAACACTGAAGCTTTCTTT. Full variable domain (remainder filled in from reference TRBV2 and TRBJ1-1): EPEVTQTPSHQVTQMGQEVILRCVPISNHLYFYWYRQILGQKVEFLVSFYNNEISEKSEIFDDQFSVERPDGSNFTLKIRSTKLEDSAMYFCASSEARENTEAFFGQGTRLTVV.

The chain employs TRBV11-2 and TRBJ1-2, with unresolved D. V gave up 5 bases and J gave up 0 bases, with 10 bases separating them. CDR1 is SGHAT and CDR2 is FQNNGV in the germline V gene. The length of the CDR3 is 14 residues. CDR3 sequence: CASSPNTANYGYTF. The DNA for the CDR3 is TGTGCCAGCAGCCCGAACACAGCTAACTATGGCTACACCTTC.

V usage is TRBV11-2 and J usage is TRBJ2-2, with D hard to call. Germline lookup yields CDR1 SGHAT and CDR2 FQNNGV. The CDR3 covers 14 residues. Trimming removed 4 bases at V and 5 bases at J, with 11 bases between. CDR3 sequence reads: CASSSTVGTGELFF. The DNA for the CDR3 is TGTGCCAGCAGCTCCACGGTTGGGACCGGGGAGCTGTTTTTT.

The V call is TRBV2, the J call TRBJ1-2, with D perhaps matching TRBD1 (5 bases). This CDR3 has 15 residues. Trimming shortened V by 6 bases and J by 0 bases, and 14 bases separated the two germline ends. The germline V gene has CDR1 SNHLY and CDR2 FYNNEI. The CDR3 loop reads CASRPRDRPNYGYTF. The CDR3 DNA follows: TGTGCCAGCAGGCCCCGGGACCGTCCTAACTATGGCTACACCTTC. Full variable domain (outside the CDR3, taken from reference TRBV2 and TRBJ1-2): EPEVTQTPSHQVTQMGQEVILRCVPISNHLYFYWYRQILGQKVEFLVSFYNNEISEKSEIFDDQFSVERPDGSNFTLKIRSTKLEDSAMYFCASRPRDRPNYGYTFGSGTRLTVV.

The J gene is TRBJ2-3, the V gene TRBV5-4; D not certain. The CDR3 is made up of 13 amino acids. Germline V gene lookup returns CDR1 SGHNT and CDR2 YYREEE (reference sequence). V lost 6 bases and J lost 5, with 13 bases in between. CDR3 in DNA: TGTGCCAGCACCTCCGGCGTGCAAGATACGCAGTATTTT. Its protein product is CASTSGVQDTQYF.

This clone was detected once. J is TRBJ1-5 and V is TRBV19, with 12 bases matching TRBD1. Trimming at V came to 3 bases and at J to 3 bases, leaving 9 bases not matched to a gene. Germline V CDR1 and CDR2: LNHDA, SQIVND (reference sequence). The CDR3 has 18 residues. The CDR3 coding sequence is TGTGCCAGTAGTATTTCGGGACAGGGGGCCGGTATCAATCAGCCCCAGCATTTT. This codes for CASSISGQGAGINQPQHF.

The chain has TRBV9 and TRBJ2-3; 12 nucleotides match TRBD1. CDR1 is SGDLS, CDR2 YYNGEE, per germline. The junction had 5 bases not matched to a gene; V was cut back by 0 bases and J by 6 bases. This CDR3 comprises 16 residues. CDR3 region: CASSVAGGQGADTQYF. Here the CDR3 DNA reads TGTGCCAGCAGCGTAGCCGGGGGACAGGGGGCCGATACGCAGTATTTT.

The rearrangement uses TRBV6-6 and TRBJ2-4, with D tentatively TRBD2 (6 bases). The germline V gene has CDR1 MNHNY and CDR2 SVGAGI (reference sequence). The CDR3 has 16 amino acids. V was shortened by 5 bases and J by 1 base, with 15 bases between the two germline ends. The CDR3 nucleotides are TGTGCCAGCAGTCCGGGACTCATCCCGGCCAAAAACATTCAGTACTTC. As protein: CASSPGLIPAKNIQYF.

The V gene is TRBV6-1, the J gene TRBJ2-3, with TRBD2 identical over 8 bases. After removal of 4 bases from V and 5 bases from J, the junction contained 5 bases not matched to a gene. This CDR3 spans 14 amino acids. CDR1 and CDR2 from the germline V gene are MNHNS and SASEGT. CDR3 loop: CASSGGGSRDTQYF. The CDR3 DNA reads TGTGCCAGCAGTGGCGGGGGGTCCCGAGATACGCAGTATTTT.

The J gene is TRBJ1-5, the V gene TRBV9; 9 bases map to TRBD1. With V trimmed by 0 bases and J by 0 bases, 7 bases remained unmatched. From germline, CDR1 is SGDLS and CDR2 YYNGEE. The CDR3 loop spans 18 amino acids. This CDR3 is CASSVAGTGKYSNQPQHF. The CDR3 nucleotides read TGTGCCAGCAGCGTAGCCGGGACAGGGAAATATAGCAATCAGCCCCAGCATTTT. Full variable domain (outside the CDR3, taken from reference TRBV9 and TRBJ1-5): DSGVTQTPKHLITATGQRVTLRCSPRSGDLSVYWYQQSLDQGLQFLIQYYNGEERAKGNILERFSAQQFPDLHSELNLSSLELGDSALYFCASSVAGTGKYSNQPQHFGDGTRLSIL.

V gene TRBV5-1 combines with J gene TRBJ2-1; 8 positions match TRBD1. The length of the CDR3 is 15 residues. Losses at the gene ends were 5 bases for V and 6 bases for J; bases not matched to a gene: 10. Germline V gene data show CDR1 as SGHRS and CDR2 as YFSETQ. CDR3 region: CASRRTGLRVNEQFF. Written as DNA, the CDR3 is TGCGCCAGCAGACGGACAGGGCTCAGGGTCAATGAGCAGTTCTTC.

The sample holds a few counts of this clone. V gene TRBV5-6 combines with J gene TRBJ1-3; D gene ambiguous. This CDR3 region has 14 residues. The ends were cut back, 1 base at V and 0 bases at J, with 5 bases in the middle. Germline V gives CDR1 SGHDT, CDR2 YYEEEE. CDR3 loop: CASSLPSSGNTIYF. CDR3 sequence (DNA): TGTGCCAGCAGCTTGCCGAGCTCTGGAAACACCATATATTTT. Complete variable domain (other parts from reference TRBV5-6 and TRBJ1-3): DAGVTQSPTHLIKTRGQQVTLRCSPKSGHDTVSWYQQALGQGPQFIFQYYEEEERQRGNFPDRFSGHQFPNYSSELNVNALLLGDSALYLCASSLPSSGNTIYFGEGSWLTVV.

This sequence joins TRBV11-2 and TRBJ2-3, with D tentatively TRBD1 (6 bases). The length of the CDR3 is 14 residues. Germline CDR1 reads SGHAT; CDR2 reads FQNNGV. V gave up 5 bases and J gave up 0 bases, with 9 bases separating them. The CDR3 is CASSPGASTDTQYF. The DNA for the CDR3 is TGTGCCAGCAGCCCAGGGGCTAGCACAGATACGCAGTATTTT.

This clone was detected only a few times. The chain links TRBV2 to TRBJ2-1; perhaps TRBD2 as D (7 bases). Trimming cost V 3 bases and J 6 bases, with 15 bases left between them. The CDR3 extends over 15 amino acids. The germline V gene has CDR1 SNHLY and CDR2 FYNNEI. CDR3 bases: TGTGCCAGCAGTGAGAGGGGGACTATCGCCAATGAGCAGTTCTTC. The encoded protein is CASSERGTIANEQFF.